This is a list of T cell receptor beta chains from one sample in a study of T-cell memory formation after mild COVID-19. TCRdb reprocessed the 5' RACE reads with MiXCR, giving one entry per CDR3 protein. The sample has approximately 340,000 distinct CDR3 sequences, around 13% seen once; the top ten hold about a fifth. The sample was PBMCs or a T cell subset sorted from them (not recorded which). These receptors came from a man aged 18 to 30 who had mild COVID-19 (a few samples of this study predate the infection). Cell type and time point are not known. Both conserved end residues are part of each CDR3. The D gene is left open where the match is weak. Some rows mark clone size as missing; the rest say once, few, many or name a class of expanded clone.

V gene: TRBV6-5; CDR3 length: 14; D gene: .; J gene: TRBJ1-5; clone size: few; CDR3 DNA: TGTGCCAGCAGTTACAGGTTGGGAGATCAGCCCCAGCATTTT; CDR3 protein: CASSYRLGDQPQHF
V gene: TRBV28; CDR3 length: 14; D gene: .; J gene: TRBJ1-6; clone size: .; CDR3 DNA: TGTGCCAGCAACCCGCCAGGGTTAGGTTCACCCCTCCACTTT; CDR3 protein: CASNPPGLGSPLHF
V gene: TRBV7-3; CDR3 length: 15; D gene: .; J gene: TRBJ2-3; clone size: .; CDR3 DNA: TGTGCCAGCAGCTTAAACTATATAAGCACAGATACGCAGTATTTT; CDR3 protein: CASSLNYISTDTQYF
V gene: TRBV19; CDR3 length: 13; D gene: .; J gene: TRBJ1-5; clone size: few; CDR3 DNA: TGTGCCAGTAGTATGCGAGGGAATCAGCCCCAGCATTTT; CDR3 protein: CASSMRGNQPQHF
V gene: TRBV29-1; CDR3 length: 15; D gene: .; J gene: TRBJ2-7; clone size: .; CDR3 DNA: TGCAGCGTTGAAGACCCCACGGGCAGGGTGGGTGAGCAGTACTTC; CDR3 protein: CSVEDPTGRVGEQYF
V gene: TRBV5-1; CDR3 length: 15; D gene: .; J gene: TRBJ1-1; clone size: .; CDR3 DNA: TGCGCCAGCAGCCCGACGATCCAGGGGAACACTGAAGCTTTCTTT; CDR3 protein: CASSPTIQGNTEAFF
V gene: TRBV3-1; CDR3 length: 13; D gene: .; J gene: TRBJ1-2; clone size: many; CDR3 DNA: TGTGCCAGCAGCCAAGAGTCAGTCTATGGCTACACCTTC; CDR3 protein: CASSQESVYGYTF
V gene: TRBV29-1; CDR3 length: 13; D gene: .; J gene: TRBJ2-2; clone size: few; CDR3 DNA: TGCAGCGTTGGAGGACTGCACACCGGGGAGCTGTTTTTT; CDR3 protein: CSVGGLHTGELFF
V gene: TRBV6-2/TRBV6-3; CDR3 length: 15; D gene: TRBD2; J gene: TRBJ2-2; clone size: .; CDR3 DNA: TGTGCCAGCACCACGGGGGGGGCTGGCACCGGGGAGCTGTTTTTT; CDR3 protein: CASTTGGAGTGELFF
V gene: TRBV11-2; CDR3 length: 12; D gene: .; J gene: TRBJ1-4; clone size: few; CDR3 DNA: TGTGCCAGCAGCCCGGGAGCTACGGAACTGTTTTTT; CDR3 protein: CASSPGATELFF
V gene: TRBV11-2; CDR3 length: 13; D gene: .; J gene: TRBJ1-6; clone size: .; CDR3 DNA: TGTGCCAGCACGGACAGATATAATTCACCCCTCCACTTT; CDR3 protein: CASTDRYNSPLHF
V gene: TRBV5-5; CDR3 length: 15; D gene: .; J gene: TRBJ2-6; clone size: few; CDR3 DNA: TGTGCCAGCAGCTTATGGGCCGCTGGGGCCAACGTCCTGACTTTC; CDR3 protein: CASSLWAAGANVLTF
V gene: TRBV6-2/TRBV6-3; CDR3 length: 13; D gene: .; J gene: TRBJ2-3; clone size: .; CDR3 DNA: TGTGCCAGCAGTTTGGGGGGACAGTCGACGCAGTATTTT; CDR3 protein: CASSLGGQSTQYF
V gene: TRBV5-1; CDR3 length: 13; D gene: .; J gene: TRBJ2-1; clone size: .; CDR3 DNA: TGCGCCAGCAGCTTGGCAGTGCTCAATGAGCAGTTCTTC; CDR3 protein: CASSLAVLNEQFF
V gene: TRBV9; CDR3 length: 15; D gene: TRBD1; J gene: TRBJ1-1; clone size: many; CDR3 DNA: TGTGCCAGCAGCGAACCCCCCGGGACAGGGTCGGAAGCTTTCTTT; CDR3 protein: CASSEPPGTGSEAFF
V gene: TRBV6-5; CDR3 length: 13; D gene: .; J gene: TRBJ2-7; clone size: few; CDR3 DNA: TGTGCCAGCAGGTCGGGGCTCACCTACGAGCAGTACTTC; CDR3 protein: CASRSGLTYEQYF
V gene: TRBV7-9; CDR3 length: 15; D gene: TRBD1; J gene: TRBJ1-1; clone size: .; CDR3 DNA: TGTGCCAGCAGCTTCAGGGGGCGAATGAACACTGAAGCTTTCTTT; CDR3 protein: CASSFRGRMNTEAFF
V gene: TRBV20-1; CDR3 length: 14; D gene: TRBD2; J gene: TRBJ2-3; clone size: .; CDR3 DNA: TGCAGTGCTTATGGACTAGCGGAGGCCGATACGCAGTATTTT; CDR3 protein: CSAYGLAEADTQYF
V gene: TRBV2; CDR3 length: 14; D gene: .; J gene: TRBJ1-5; clone size: few; CDR3 DNA: TGTGCCAGCGTACAGGAATATAGCAATCAGCCCCAGCATTTT; CDR3 protein: CASVQEYSNQPQHF
V gene: TRBV25-1; CDR3 length: 17; D gene: TRBD1; J gene: TRBJ2-1; clone size: .; CDR3 DNA: TGTGCCAGCAGTCCCCGGACAGGGGTCCCTCAGTTGAATGAGCAGTTCTTC; CDR3 protein: CASSPRTGVPQLNEQFF
V gene: TRBV19; CDR3 length: 14; D gene: .; J gene: TRBJ1-5; clone size: .; CDR3 DNA: TGTGCCAGTACCTCCAGGGAGGGAGGTCAGCCCCAGCATTTT; CDR3 protein: CASTSREGGQPQHF
V gene: TRBV28; CDR3 length: 12; D gene: .; J gene: TRBJ2-5; clone size: .; CDR3 DNA: TGTGCCACCCGGGGGGCCGGAAAGACCCAGTACTTC; CDR3 protein: CATRGAGKTQYF
V gene: TRBV30; CDR3 length: 11; D gene: .; J gene: TRBJ2-7; clone size: few; CDR3 DNA: TGTGCCTGGACAGGGGCGGGCGAGCAGTACTTC; CDR3 protein: CAWTGAGEQYF
V gene: TRBV5-1; CDR3 length: 15; D gene: TRBD2; J gene: TRBJ2-1; clone size: many; CDR3 DNA: TGCGCCAGCAGGTCCGGGACTAACTTAGGCAATGAGCAGTTCTTC; CDR3 protein: CASRSGTNLGNEQFF
V gene: TRBV2; CDR3 length: 12; D gene: .; J gene: TRBJ2-2; clone size: many; CDR3 DNA: TGTGCCAGCAGCCCCCCCACCGGGGAGCTGTTTTTT; CDR3 protein: CASSPPTGELFF
V gene: TRBV7-2; CDR3 length: 14; D gene: .; J gene: TRBJ2-7; clone size: few; CDR3 DNA: TGTGCCAGCAGCTTAAGCGCCGGACAGTACGAGCAGTACTTC; CDR3 protein: CASSLSAGQYEQYF
V gene: TRBV5-1; CDR3 length: 16; D gene: TRBD2; J gene: TRBJ2-3; clone size: .; CDR3 DNA: TGCGCCAGCAGCTTGGTGACTAGCGGGGGGGCAGATACGCAGTATTTT; CDR3 protein: CASSLVTSGGADTQYF
V gene: TRBV10-3; CDR3 length: 16; D gene: TRBD1; J gene: TRBJ1-4; clone size: .; CDR3 DNA: TGTGCCATCAGGGAGGGGACGACAGGGCCGGGGGAAAAACTGTTTTTT; CDR3 protein: CAIREGTTGPGEKLFF
V gene: TRBV7-8; CDR3 length: 16; D gene: TRBD1; J gene: TRBJ1-5; clone size: few; CDR3 DNA: TGTGCCAGCAGCGTAGGGACAGGAGATAGCAATCAGCCCCAGCATTTT; CDR3 protein: CASSVGTGDSNQPQHF
V gene: TRBV29-1; CDR3 length: 13; D gene: .; J gene: TRBJ2-5; clone size: .; CDR3 DNA: TGCAGCGTTCCGTGGAGTCGTGAAAAGACCCAGTACTTC; CDR3 protein: CSVPWSREKTQYF
V gene: TRBV6-1; CDR3 length: 16; D gene: .; J gene: TRBJ2-1; clone size: .; CDR3 DNA: TGTGCCAGCAGTGAAGAATTCGGGCTAGCTTACAATGAGCAGTTCTTC; CDR3 protein: CASSEEFGLAYNEQFF
V gene: TRBV7-2; CDR3 length: 14; D gene: .; J gene: TRBJ2-3; clone size: few; CDR3 DNA: TGTGCCAGCAGGACGAGACAGTCCACAGATACGCAGTATTTT; CDR3 protein: CASRTRQSTDTQYF
V gene: TRBV29-1; CDR3 length: 14; D gene: TRBD2; J gene: TRBJ2-7; clone size: .; CDR3 DNA: TGCAGCGTTGAAGATCTAGGCGGGGGGAACGAGCAGTACTTC; CDR3 protein: CSVEDLGGGNEQYF
V gene: TRBV6-1; CDR3 length: 15; D gene: .; J gene: TRBJ2-2; clone size: many; CDR3 DNA: TGTGCCAGCAGTGAAGAACTAGCGAACACCGGGGAGCTGTTTTTT; CDR3 protein: CASSEELANTGELFF
V gene: TRBV9; CDR3 length: 15; D gene: TRBD1; J gene: TRBJ2-3; clone size: .; CDR3 DNA: TGTGCCAGCAGCGGTGGACAGGCTAGCACAGATACGCAGTATTTT; CDR3 protein: CASSGGQASTDTQYF
V gene: TRBV29-1; CDR3 length: 13; D gene: TRBD1; J gene: TRBJ1-1; clone size: few; CDR3 DNA: TGCAGCGCATTCACAGGGGAGGGTACTGAAGCTTTCTTT; CDR3 protein: CSAFTGEGTEAFF
V gene: TRBV29-1; CDR3 length: 17; D gene: TRBD1; J gene: TRBJ2-2; clone size: few; CDR3 DNA: TGCAGCGTTGAAGAAGAGGGGACAGGGGGGAACACCGGGGAGCTGTTTTTT; CDR3 protein: CSVEEEGTGGNTGELFF
V gene: TRBV20-1; CDR3 length: 12; D gene: .; J gene: TRBJ2-3; clone size: .; CDR3 DNA: TGCAGTGCTACAGGGAGTCCAGATACGCAGTATTTT; CDR3 protein: CSATGSPDTQYF
V gene: TRBV20-1; CDR3 length: 13; D gene: TRBD1; J gene: TRBJ2-1; clone size: few; CDR3 DNA: TGCAGTGCTAGCACCGGGACAGGGAATGAGCAGTTCTTC; CDR3 protein: CSASTGTGNEQFF
V gene: TRBV4-2; CDR3 length: 17; D gene: TRBD1; J gene: TRBJ2-4; clone size: few; CDR3 DNA: TGTGCCAGCAGCCAAGATCGGACAGGAGTAGCCAAAAACATTCAGTACTTC; CDR3 protein: CASSQDRTGVAKNIQYF
V gene: TRBV7-9; CDR3 length: 15; D gene: TRBD2; J gene: TRBJ2-1; clone size: .; CDR3 DNA: TGTGCCAGCAGCCCCCAGCGGGGGGGCCGGGTAGAGCAGTTCTTC; CDR3 protein: CASSPQRGGRVEQFF
V gene: TRBV29-1; CDR3 length: 12; D gene: .; J gene: TRBJ2-5; clone size: many; CDR3 DNA: TGCAGCGTTGGGAGGAGCCAAGAGACCCAGTACTTC; CDR3 protein: CSVGRSQETQYF
V gene: TRBV12-3/TRBV12-4; CDR3 length: 13; D gene: .; J gene: TRBJ1-1; clone size: many; CDR3 DNA: TGTGCCAGCAGTATGAGTGGGACCGTTGAAGCTTTCTTT; CDR3 protein: CASSMSGTVEAFF
V gene: TRBV5-4; CDR3 length: 12; D gene: .; J gene: TRBJ2-3; clone size: few; CDR3 DNA: TGTGCCAGCAGCTCCCCGGGAGATACGCAGTATTTT; CDR3 protein: CASSSPGDTQYF
V gene: TRBV4-1; CDR3 length: 15; D gene: TRBD2; J gene: TRBJ2-2; clone size: many; CDR3 DNA: TGCGCCAGCAGCCTGGGACTAGATGACACCGGGGAGCTGTTTTTT; CDR3 protein: CASSLGLDDTGELFF
V gene: TRBV7-7; CDR3 length: 15; D gene: .; J gene: TRBJ2-5; clone size: .; CDR3 DNA: TGTGCCAGCAGCTTATCGGCGGGGATCCAAGAGACCCAGTACTTC; CDR3 protein: CASSLSAGIQETQYF
V gene: TRBV7-6; CDR3 length: 13; D gene: .; J gene: TRBJ2-1; clone size: .; CDR3 DNA: TGTGCCAGCAGTGGAGGGGGAGGCGATGAGCAGTTCTTC; CDR3 protein: CASSGGGGDEQFF
V gene: TRBV5-1; CDR3 length: 16; D gene: .; J gene: TRBJ2-1; clone size: .; CDR3 DNA: TGCGCCAGCAGCTTATCTGGGTCAGGCGATTACAATGAGCAGTTCTTC; CDR3 protein: CASSLSGSGDYNEQFF